This TCR beta chain is drawn from a study of neurological immune-mediated disorders. Findings and limits, study-wide: None of the CDR3 amino acid sequences of expanded clones were shared across subjects, and this suggested private repertoires in all groups.

On this clonotype itself: Its antigen is currently unknown.

Germline CDR1 reads SGHRS; CDR2 reads YFSETQ. Trimming cost V 4 bases and J 4 bases; bases outside gene matches: 7. This CDR3 comprises 14 residues. The cDNA came from 5'RACE with 10-nucleotide random UMIs. TCRdb processed the 5' RACE reads anew with MiXCR; each CDR3 protein has one entry. The data show over 45,000 distinct CDR3 sequences, with more than 20% seen just once and over 20% held by the top ten. The healthy controls volunteered at a blood bank in Maryland, USA. The source is a woman in her seventies in good health. Source material: PBMCs. The genes are TRBV5-1 and TRBJ1-1, with 7 bases that match TRBD1. CDR3 region: CASSPGQRGTEAFF. DNA for the CDR3: TGCGCCAGCAGCCCGGGACAGCGCGGCACTGAAGCTTTCTTT.